This T cell receptor beta chain was recorded in a study of regulatory T cells in long-lasting Graves disease. The study, taken as a whole, reports: No thyroid tissue was studied; the work used peripheral blood only.

Libraries of TCR beta came from iRepertoire HTBI primers plus Arm-PCR of CDR3 regions. From the multiplex PCR reads, TCRdb called clonotypes with MiXCR, one entry per CDR3 protein. The profile shows approximately 400,000 distinct CDR3 sequences, more than 12% of them singletons. This CDR3 has 14 residues. Looked up from germline, CDR1 is MGHDK and CDR2 is SYGVNS. V lost 3 bases and J 3 bases, leaving 12 bases between the germline ends. As to this clonotype: Its antigen is unidentified.

Time point of the sample: newly diagnosed GD, antithyroid drugs for less than 3 months. Construction of the TCR library relied on RNA isolated from PBMCs. Patients hailed from an endocrinology department in Xi'an, China. The same data also contributed to another study, on T cells in Graves' hyperthyroidism and ophthalmopathy. That publication notes: The hyperthyroidism was newly diagnosed and had lasted under 2 months; the patients were aged 18 to 65.

Sequencing used peripheral blood mononuclear cells (PBMCs), obtained at new diagnosis, from a patient treated with antithyroid drugs. The chain recombines TRBV25-1 with TRBJ2-7, with D uncertain. The clonotype comes from a woman aged 30 to 39 with Graves disease. DNA of the CDR3: TGTGCCAGCAGTGAGAAAGCAGGTCGCTACGAGCAGTACTTC. Encoded protein: CASSEKAGRYEQYF.